What follows is one T cell receptor beta chain and its context. This specimen comes from a study of blood T cell repertoires in COVID-19. The wider study: T cells, B-cell-depleted T cells, or PBMCs supplied cDNA or gDNA.

Sequencing was performed with immunoSEQ multiplex PCR; in TCRdb, only in-frame clones are kept and a portion is missing. The profile covers 150,000 to 200,000 clones, with 80% to 90% appearing a single time and around 1% taken by the ten largest. Sequenced input: peripheral blood. The sequence was collected from a woman under 30 who had recovered from COVID-19.

The CDR3 spells CASSAGLATQETQYF. The CDR3 region has the DNA TGTGCCAGCAGCGCAGGACTAGCTACCCAAGAGACCCAGTACTTC. The gene calls are TRBV5-4 and TRBJ2-5; 8 bases map to TRBD2. The V segment lost 4 bases and the J segment 1 base; nucleotides outside the gene matches: 6. The CDR3 is made up of 15 amino acids. Germline V gene lookup returns CDR1 SGHNT and CDR2 YYREEE (reference sequence).